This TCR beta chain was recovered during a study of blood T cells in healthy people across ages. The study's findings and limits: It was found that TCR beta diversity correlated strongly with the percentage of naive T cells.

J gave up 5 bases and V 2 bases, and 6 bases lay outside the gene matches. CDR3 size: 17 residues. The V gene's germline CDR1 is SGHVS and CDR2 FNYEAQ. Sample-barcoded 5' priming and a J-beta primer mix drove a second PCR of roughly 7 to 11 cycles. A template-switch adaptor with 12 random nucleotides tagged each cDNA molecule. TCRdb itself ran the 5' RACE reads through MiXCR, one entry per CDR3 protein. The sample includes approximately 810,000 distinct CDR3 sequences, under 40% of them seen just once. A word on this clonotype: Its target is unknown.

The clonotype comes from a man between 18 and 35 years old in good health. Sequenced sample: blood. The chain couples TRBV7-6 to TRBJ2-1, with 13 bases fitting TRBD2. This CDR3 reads CASSLWTSGSGNNEQFF. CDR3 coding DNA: TGTGCCAGCAGCTTATGGACTAGCGGGAGTGGGAACAATGAGCAGTTCTTC.